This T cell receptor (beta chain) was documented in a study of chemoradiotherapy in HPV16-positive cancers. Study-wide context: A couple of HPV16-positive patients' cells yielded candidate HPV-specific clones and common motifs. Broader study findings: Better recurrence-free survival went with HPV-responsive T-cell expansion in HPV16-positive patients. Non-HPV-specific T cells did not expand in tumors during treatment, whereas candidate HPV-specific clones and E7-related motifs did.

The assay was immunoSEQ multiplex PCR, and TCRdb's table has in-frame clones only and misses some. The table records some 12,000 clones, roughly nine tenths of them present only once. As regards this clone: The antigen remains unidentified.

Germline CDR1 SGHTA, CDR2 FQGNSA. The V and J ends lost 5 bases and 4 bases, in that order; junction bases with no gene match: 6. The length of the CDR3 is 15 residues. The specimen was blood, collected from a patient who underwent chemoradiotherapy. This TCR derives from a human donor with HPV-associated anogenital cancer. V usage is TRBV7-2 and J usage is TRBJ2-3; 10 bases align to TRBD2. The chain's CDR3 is CASSPLAGGPDTQYF. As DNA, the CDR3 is TGTGCCAGCAGCCCCTTAGCGGGGGGCCCAGATACGCAGTATTTT.